One and the same sample provided the 9 T cell receptor beta chains below, sequenced in a study of human T cells and chemical hapten exposure. TCRdb re-derived calls from the RACE reads in MiXCR, one entry per CDR3 protein. Of some 70,000 distinct CDR3 sequences listed, approximately 10% are singletons. Sample time point: patch test 2, 6 weeks after DPC sensitization. The sample's treatment: therapeutic diphenylcyclopropenone sensitization with weekly scalp DPC. Here the sequenced sample was whole blood, taken in connection with sensitization to the hapten diphenylcyclopropenone (DPC). These receptors were obtained from a woman aged 45-65 years with alopecia areata. Some clones in this sample may be carry-over from other donors' samples.

At least ten counts were recorded for this clonotype. This rearrangement joins TRBV27 to TRBJ2-5, with TRBD2 identical over 7 bases. The V and J ends lost 3 bases and 1 base, in that order; junction bases with no gene match: 5. The CDR3 extends over 15 amino acids. Germline CDR1 reads MNHEY; CDR2 reads SMNVEV (reference sequence). This CDR3 reads CASSFWAGAQETQYF. In DNA form, the CDR3 reads TGTGCCAGCAGTTTCTGGGCGGGAGCCCAAGAGACCCAGTACTTC.

This clonotype appeared a few times. V and J are TRBV7-2 and TRBJ2-3; 11 nucleotides agree with TRBD2. CDR3 length equals 15 residues. Per the germline V gene, CDR1 is SGHTA and CDR2 is FQGNSA. The J segment lost 7 bases and the V segment lost 3 bases, leaving 6 bases of the junction unmatched. The CDR3 here is CASSFLAGGSYTQYF. The CDR3 region has the DNA TGTGCCAGCAGCTTTCTAGCGGGGGGATCCTATACGCAGTATTTT.

The V gene is TRBV12-3 or TRBV12-4, the J gene TRBJ1-3; D is undetermined. The V end lost 8 bases, the J end lost 0 bases, and 5 bases lay between the germline ends. CDR3 length: 12 amino acids. The CDR3: CASANSGNTIYF. In DNA, the CDR3 is TGTGCCAGCGCAAACTCTGGAAACACCATATATTTT.

This clonotype came up a few times. V and J are TRBV19 and TRBJ2-5, with TRBD2 matching 14 bases. The germline V gene encodes CDR1 LNHDA and CDR2 SQIVND (reference sequence). This CDR3 is built from 15 residues. Germline trimming cut 9 bases from V and 5 bases from J; bases unmatched to any gene: 8. The CDR3 loop reads CASKTGLAGAETQYF. In DNA form, the CDR3 reads TGTGCCAGCAAAACGGGACTAGCGGGGGCGGAGACCCAGTACTTC.

This clonotype has a count of ten or more. The rearrangement uses TRBV30 and TRBJ2-5, with 7 positions matching TRBD1. J was trimmed by 1 base and V by 0 bases; bases with no gene match: 8. The CDR3 is made up of 16 amino acids. Germline V gene lookup returns CDR1 GTSNPN and CDR2 SVGIG (reference sequence). CDR3 loop: CAWSVLGTAIQETQYF. In DNA form, the CDR3 reads TGTGCCTGGAGTGTACTGGGGACAGCTATCCAAGAGACCCAGTACTTC.

This clonotype was counted only a few times. The rearrangement uses TRBV29-1 and TRBJ2-1; no definite D call. Deletions cut 2 bases from V and 5 bases from J, with 13 bases between. Germline V gene sequence: CDR1 SQVTM, CDR2 ANQGSEA. The CDR3 has 14 residues. Written as DNA, the CDR3 is TGCAGCGTTGAAAAATCTGCTCTCGACAATGAGCAGTTCTTC. This gives the protein CSVEKSALDNEQFF.

The V and J genes are TRBV11-2 and TRBJ2-7, with D possibly matching TRBD2 (8 bases). In germline, CDR1 is SGHAT, CDR2 FQNNGV. The CDR3 covers 15 residues. V was cut by 0 bases and J by 6 bases, with 15 bases left in between. CDR3 in DNA: TGTGCCAGCAGCTTAGATGCCGGGAGGGGGCGCGAGCAGTACTTC. Amino acid sequence: CASSLDAGRGREQYF.

This clonotype was found many times. The chain employs TRBV12-3 or TRBV12-4 and TRBJ2-3, with TRBD2 identical over 12 bases. The CDR3 covers 16 residues. Trimming cost V 4 bases and J 5 bases; bases outside gene matches: 7. For the CDR3, the DNA is TGTGCCAGCAGTTCAAAGACTAGCGGGAGAGGAGATACGCAGTATTTT. As protein: CASSSKTSGRGDTQYF.

There are a few counts of this clonotype. The chain couples TRBV20-1 to TRBJ2-1; 9 bases are shared with TRBD2. Germline loops: CDR1 DFQATT, CDR2 SNEGSKA (reference sequence). The CDR3 sequence is 15 residues long. V was clipped by 1 base and J by 4 bases; unmatched bases: 5. In DNA form, the CDR3 reads TGCAGTGCTAGAGGGCTAGCGGGGACATACAATGAGCAGTTCTTC. Amino acid sequence: CSARGLAGTYNEQFF.